These T cell receptor beta chains were read from a single sample in a study of molecular identifiers for immune sequencing clone quantification. TCRdb analysed the PCR reads with MiXCR anew, one entry per CDR3 protein. The sample has roughly 90,000 distinct CDR3 sequences; roughly 25% are singletons. Source material: naive CD8+ T cells from blood, with Jurkat cell RNA spiked in. The receptors shown here come from a human donor in good health. Some libraries in this study had Jurkat cell RNA spiked in. The CDR3 runs from the conserved cysteine through the conserved F or W. Fields, in order: V gene, clone size, J gene, D gene, CDR3 protein, CDR3 DNA. The D gene is left open where the match is weak. A row's size may be missing; if present it is once, few, many or a size class.

TRBV6-2/TRBV6-3,.,TRBJ2-2,.,CASSYVEFYTGELFF,TGTGCCAGCAGTTACGTGGAGTTCTACACCGGGGAGCTGTTTTTT
TRBV27,.,TRBJ2-7,.,CASSPRGGFYEQYF,TGTGCCAGCAGTCCCAGGGGAGGATTCTACGAGCAGTACTTC
TRBV6-5,.,TRBJ2-5,TRBD2,CASRYDGTTLQETQYF,TGTGCCAGCAGATACGACGGGACTACATTACAAGAGACCCAGTACTTC
TRBV21-1,.,TRBJ1-6,.,CASSEPQKKKLGNLTDLHF,TGTGCCAGCAGCGAGCCGCAAAAAAAAAAGCTGGGGAACTTAACGGACCTCCACTTT
TRBV30,many,TRBJ2-1,.,CAWGDVYNEQFF,TGTGCCTGGGGGGACGTATACAATGAGCAGTTCTTC
TRBV4-3,many,TRBJ2-5,.,CASSQDMGFQETQYF,TGCGCCAGCAGCCAAGATATGGGGTTCCAAGAGACCCAGTACTTC
TRBV9,many,TRBJ1-1,.,CASSAEAGWTEAFF,TGTGCCAGCAGCGCGGAGGCCGGGTGGACTGAAGCTTTCTTT
TRBV9,many,TRBJ2-3,TRBD2,CASSDTLAGESDTQYF,TGTGCCAGCAGCGATACTTTAGCGGGAGAGTCAGATACGCAGTATTTT
TRBV27,.,TRBJ2-7,TRBD1,CASSLYTGVEQYF,TGTGCCAGCAGTTTATACACAGGGGTCGAGCAGTACTTC
TRBV3-1,few,TRBJ2-2,.,CASSQDPFGEITGELFF,TGTGCCAGCAGCCAAGATCCGTTCGGGGAGATCACCGGGGAGCTGTTTTTT
TRBV5-4,many,TRBJ2-5,.,CASSLGQYQETQYF,TGTGCCAGCAGCCTTGGACAGTACCAAGAGACCCAGTACTTC
TRBV27,many,TRBJ2-3,TRBD2,CASSPYPPSGSADTQYF,TGTGCCAGCAGTCCTTACCCCCCTAGCGGGAGTGCAGATACGCAGTATTTT
TRBV7-9,.,TRBJ2-3,TRBD2,CASSPTSGGHSDTQYF,TGTGCCAGCAGTCCCACTAGCGGGGGGCACTCAGATACGCAGTATTTT
TRBV30,few,TRBJ2-3,.,CAWSIKPPSDTQYF,TGTGCCTGGAGCATAAAGCCGCCCTCAGATACGCAGTATTTT
TRBV27,many,TRBJ2-5,.,CASRGFEKETQYF,TGTGCCAGCCGCGGGTTTGAAAAAGAGACCCAGTACTTC
TRBV5-1,many,TRBJ1-1,TRBD1,CASSFGTEGTEAFF,TGCGCCAGCAGCTTTGGGACAGAAGGAACTGAAGCTTTCTTT
TRBV4-3,many,TRBJ2-5,TRBD2,CASSHGLAMEETQYF,TGCGCCAGCAGCCACGGACTAGCGATGGAAGAGACCCAGTACTTC
TRBV29-1,many,TRBJ2-5,.,CSVEVRGRQETQYF,TGCAGCGTTGAGGTCAGGGGGAGGCAAGAGACCCAGTACTTC
TRBV19,.,TRBJ1-1,.,CASSIDRGLINTEAFF,TGTGCCAGTAGTATAGATCGGGGACTGATTAACACTGAAGCTTTCTTT
TRBV12-3/TRBV12-4,.,TRBJ1-1,.,CASSFFAQRGDTEAFF,TGTGCCAGCAGTTTTTTTGCCCAAAGGGGGGACACTGAAGCTTTCTTT
TRBV6-2/TRBV6-3,few,TRBJ2-6,TRBD1,CANKRDRVRSGANVLTF,TGTGCCAATAAACGGGACAGGGTACGCTCTGGGGCCAACGTCCTGACTTTC
TRBV19,many,TRBJ1-1,.,CASSRSASTEAFF,TGTGCCAGTAGTAGGAGCGCTAGCACTGAAGCTTTCTTT
TRBV27,.,TRBJ1-3,.,CASSNRGGGTYF,TGTGCCAGCAGTAACCGGGGTGGCGGGACCTATTTT
TRBV18,many,TRBJ2-3,TRBD2,CASSMAGGPPDTQYF,TGTGCCAGCTCAATGGCGGGAGGCCCCCCAGATACGCAGTATTTT
TRBV7-9,.,TRBJ1-5,TRBD1,CASSLDDRVGQPQHF,TGTGCCAGCAGCTTAGATGACAGGGTAGGTCAGCCCCAGCATTTT
TRBV7-8,many,TRBJ2-5,.,CASSSPFGGQETQYF,TGTGCCAGCAGCTCGCCCTTCGGGGGCCAAGAGACCCAGTACTTC
TRBV20-1,few,TRBJ2-5,.,CSEVGVSETQYF,TGCAGTGAAGTAGGGGTTTCAGAGACCCAGTACTTC
TRBV3-1,.,TRBJ2-5,.,CASSQEGVVETQYF,TGTGCCAGCAGCCAAGAGGGGGTGGTAGAGACCCAGTACTTC
TRBV5-1,few,TRBJ2-7,TRBD1,CASSLGQGASYEQYF,TGCGCCAGCAGCTTGGGACAGGGGGCGTCCTACGAGCAGTACTTC
TRBV12-3/TRBV12-4,many,TRBJ2-7,TRBD1,CASSPGQVSYEQYF,TGTGCCAGCAGTCCGGGACAGGTATCCTACGAGCAGTACTTC
TRBV6-6,many,TRBJ2-5,TRBD1,CASSPDRVETQYF,TGTGCCAGCAGTCCGGACAGGGTCGAGACCCAGTACTTC